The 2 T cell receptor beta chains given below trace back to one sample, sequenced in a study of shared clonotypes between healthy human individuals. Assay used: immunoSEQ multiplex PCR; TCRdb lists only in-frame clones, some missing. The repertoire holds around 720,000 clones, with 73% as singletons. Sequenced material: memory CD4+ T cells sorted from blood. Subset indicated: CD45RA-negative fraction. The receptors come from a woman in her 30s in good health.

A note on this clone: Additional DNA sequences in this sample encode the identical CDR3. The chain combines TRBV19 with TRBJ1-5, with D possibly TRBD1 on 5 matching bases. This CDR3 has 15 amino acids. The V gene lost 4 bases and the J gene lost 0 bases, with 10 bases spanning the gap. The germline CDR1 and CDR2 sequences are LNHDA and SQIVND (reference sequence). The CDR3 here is CASSRGRDSNQPQHF. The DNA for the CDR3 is TGTGCCAGTAGTAGGGGACGAGATAGCAATCAGCCCCAGCATTTT.

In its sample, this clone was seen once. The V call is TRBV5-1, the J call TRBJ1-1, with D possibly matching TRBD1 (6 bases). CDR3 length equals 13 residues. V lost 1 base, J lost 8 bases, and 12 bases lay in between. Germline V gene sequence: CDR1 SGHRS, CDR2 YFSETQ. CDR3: CASSLLTTGEAFF. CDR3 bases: TGCGCCAGCAGCTTGCTAACTACAGGGGAAGCTTTCTTT.